A single sample gave rise to the 23 T cell receptor beta chains below, sequenced in a study of shared clonotypes between healthy human individuals. Data came from immunoSEQ multiplex PCR; TCRdb stores just in-frame clones and leaves some out. The profile shows roughly 2,300,000 clones, around 93% of them singletons. The material sequenced was naive CD4+ T cells from PBMCs. Subset defined: CD45RA+ positively selected. These TCRs come from a man younger than 35 in good health. Some clones in this sample may be carry-over from other donors' samples.

The table lists this clone with a count of one. The CDR3 here is CASSPGPAFINEQFF. The DNA for the CDR3 is TGTGCCAGCTCACCGGGACCCGCGTTTATCAATGAGCAGTTCTTC. The rearrangement links TRBV18 to TRBJ2-1; D tentatively reads TRBD1 or TRBD2 (5 bases each). The germline gives CDR1 KGHSH, CDR2 LQKENI. V dropped 3 bases and J dropped 6 bases, with 15 bases sitting between them. This CDR3 has 15 amino acids.

Details on this clone: The identical CDR3 is also encoded by other nucleotide sequences in the sample. The rearrangement joins TRBV29-1 to TRBJ2-5, with a possible D match to TRBD2 (6 bases). The V gene's germline CDR1 is SQVTM and CDR2 ANQGSEA. Trimming pared 2 bases from V and 4 bases from J, leaving 11 bases between. There are 13 residues in the CDR3. CDR3 region: CSVERGLGETQYF. CDR3 nucleotide sequence: TGCAGCGTTGAACGGGGACTTGGAGAGACCCAGTACTTC. Combining the CDR3 with reference TRBV29-1 and TRBJ2-5 gives the whole variable domain SAVISQKPSRDICQRGTSLTIQCQVDSQVTMMFWYRQQPGQSLTLIATANQGSEATYESGFVIDKFPISRPNLTFSTLTVSNMSPEDSSIYLCSVERGLGETQYFGPGTRLLVL.

This clone was detected once. The CDR3 DNA sequence: TGTGCCACCAGCAGAGACACACCGGGACAGGGGTACGAGCAGTACTTC. This translates into CATSRDTPGQGYEQYF. V gene TRBV15 combines with J gene TRBJ2-7; TRBD1 matches 10 bases. CDR1 and CDR2 from the germline V gene are LNHNV and YYDKDF (reference sequence). V shed 0 bases and J 4 bases; nucleotides not matched to a gene: 6. The CDR3 runs to 16 residues.

Regarding this clone: The sample carries other DNA sequences with the same CDR3. The chain uses TRBV5-1 and TRBJ2-1; a weak D match, TRBD2 (6 bases). The CDR3 contains 16 residues. Trimming removed 1 base at V and 0 bases at J, with 11 bases between. Germline CDR1 SGHRS, CDR2 YFSETQ. The DNA of the CDR3 is TGCGCCAGCAGCTTGCCGATGGGGGGCTCCTACAATGAGCAGTTCTTC. Protein sequence: CASSLPMGGSYNEQFF.

The chain is built from TRBV4-3 and TRBJ2-7; 9 nucleotides match TRBD2. V was clipped by 0 bases and J by 7 bases; unmatched bases: 10. The V gene's germline CDR1 is LGHNA and CDR2 YSLEER. The CDR3 extends over 16 amino acids. In nucleotides, the CDR3 is TGCGCCAGCAGCCAAGATCTTCCTAGCGGGAACTATGAGCAGTACTTC. This gives the protein CASSQDLPSGNYEQYF.

The chain is built from TRBV5-1 and TRBJ1-1, with D perhaps TRBD1 (6 bases). The V gene lost 0 bases and the J gene lost 4 bases, with 19 bases spanning the gap. The CDR3 has 17 residues. CDR1 is SGHRS and CDR2 is YFSETQ in the germline V gene. The chain's CDR3 is CASSLARPSPRGTEAFF. The CDR3 bases are TGCGCCAGCAGCTTGGCCCGGCCCTCCCCCAGGGGCACTGAAGCTTTCTTT. Variable domain in full (rest from reference TRBV5-1 and TRBJ1-1): KAGVTQTPRYLIKTRGQQVTLSCSPISGHRSVSWYQQTPGQGLQFLFEYFSETQRNKGNFPGRFSGRQFSNSRSEMNVSTLELGDSALYLCASSLARPSPRGTEAFFGQGTRLTVV.

The DNA for the CDR3 is TGCGCCAGCAGCTTCATTCCCCGGGGGCAGGACACTGAAGCTTTCTTT. Translating it yields CASSFIPRGQDTEAFF. The genes are TRBV5-1 and TRBJ1-1; tentative D call: TRBD1 (6 bases). Per germline, CDR1 SGHRS and CDR2 YFSETQ. This CDR3 comprises 16 residues. V was clipped by 2 bases and J by 3 bases, with 17 bases between them.

The genes are TRBV4-1 and TRBJ1-2, with a possible D match to TRBD1 (6 bases). In germline, CDR1 is MGHRA, CDR2 YSYEKL. Trimming took off 4 bases at V and 8 bases at J, with 26 bases between the two ends. This CDR3 comprises 17 residues. CDR3 nucleotide sequence: TGCGCCAGCAGCCTGGGGGACATTTATTCTAGGGTGGAAGGCTACACCTTC. Its translation: CASSLGDIYSRVEGYTF.

V is TRBV15 and J is TRBJ2-7; D possibly corresponds to TRBD2 (6 bases). CDR1 is LNHNV, CDR2 YYDKDF, per germline (reference sequence). The CDR3 is made up of 16 amino acids. Between the trimmed V and J ends, which lost 1 base and 0 bases, there was a span of 13 bases. The CDR3 loop is CATSRVSGENSYEQYF. CDR3 nucleotide sequence: TGTGCCACCAGCAGAGTGTCGGGAGAAAACTCCTACGAGCAGTACTTC.

This chain links TRBV6-5 with TRBJ2-3; no reliable D call. Trimming left V 7 bases short and J 4 bases short, with 18 bases between. Germline V gene data show CDR1 as MNHEY and CDR2 as SVGAGI. The length of the CDR3 is 15 residues. The CDR3 loop is CASTNGGPFSDTQYF. CDR3 coding DNA: TGTGCCAGCACTAACGGCGGACCCTTCTCAGATACGCAGTATTTT.

The chain couples TRBV4-3 to TRBJ2-7; 9 bases align to TRBD2. V shed 6 bases, J shed 2 bases, and the junction held 8 bases outside the gene matches. Germline V gene lookup returns CDR1 LGHNA and CDR2 YSLEER. The CDR3 loop spans 15 amino acids. The CDR3 region has the DNA TGCGCCAGCAGAAAGGGGGCTAGCGGGACCTACGAGCAGTACTTC. It encodes CASRKGASGTYEQYF.

The chain recombines TRBV5-1 with TRBJ2-7; D is ambiguous. Germline V gives CDR1 SGHRS, CDR2 YFSETQ. V was clipped by 2 bases and J by 6 bases, with 15 bases between them. There are 14 residues in the CDR3. CDR3 bases: TGCGCCAGCAGCTTACTCCCCGACACCGGCGAGCAGTACTTC. Translation: CASSLLPDTGEQYF.

CDR3 DNA: TGTGCCAGTAGCCCCCACAGCGGGGAGAACACTGAAGCTTTCTTT. Its protein is CASSPHSGENTEAFF. This rearrangement joins TRBV19 to TRBJ1-1; D is undetermined. Germline CDR1 and CDR2: LNHDA and SQIVND (reference sequence). V was shortened by 6 bases and J by 1 base, with 15 bases between the two germline ends. This CDR3 has 15 residues.

V usage is TRBV2 and J usage is TRBJ2-7; 8 bases are a match to TRBD1. Germline lookup yields CDR1 SNHLY and CDR2 FYNNEI. The CDR3 extends over 13 amino acids. Trimming took 7 bases from V and 6 from J; bases not matched to a gene: 8. CDR3 coding DNA: TGTGCCAGCACTGTGACAGGGGTCGGCGAGCAGTACTTC. It translates to CASTVTGVGEQYF.

In the case of this clone: The same CDR3 arises from other DNA sequences in this sample as well. The genes are TRBV5-4 and TRBJ2-5; D is undetermined. The V gene's germline CDR1 is SGHNT and CDR2 YYREEE (reference sequence). The CDR3 consists of 12 residues. The ends were cut back, 0 bases at V and 5 bases at J, with 5 bases in the middle. DNA for the CDR3: TGTGCCAGCAGCTTGGGAGTGGAGACCCAGTACTTC. It yields the protein CASSLGVETQYF.

The V gene is TRBV5-1, the J gene TRBJ2-5, with D unresolved. V gave up 3 bases and J gave up 2 bases, with 5 bases separating them. The CDR3 length is 12 residues. CDR1 and CDR2 from the germline V gene are SGHRS and YFSETQ. The CDR3 protein is CASSWRQETQYF. The DNA of the CDR3 is TGCGCCAGCAGCTGGCGACAAGAGACCCAGTACTTC.

The V and J genes are TRBV11-2 and TRBJ2-1; 9 bases are a match to TRBD1. Trimming cost V 5 bases and J 2 bases; bases outside gene matches: 7. The CDR3 is 16 residues long. Germline values: CDR1 SGHAT, CDR2 FQNNGV. The CDR3 reads CASSRRTGDAYNEQFF. The CDR3 bases are TGTGCCAGCAGCCGACGGACAGGGGATGCCTACAATGAGCAGTTCTTC. The whole variable domain, filled in from reference TRBV11-2 and TRBJ2-1, reads EAGVAQSPRYKIIEKRQSVAFWCNPISGHATLYWYQQILGQGPKLLIQFQNNGVVDDSQLPKDRFSAERLKGVDSTLKIQPAKLEDSAVYLCASSRRTGDAYNEQFFGPGTRLTVL.

The chain is built from TRBV6-5 and TRBJ1-5; the match to TRBD1 covers 10 bases. The J segment lost 5 bases and the V segment lost 5 bases, leaving 6 bases of the junction unmatched. The germline gives CDR1 MNHEY, CDR2 SVGAGI. The CDR3 contains 15 residues. Here the CDR3 DNA reads TGTGCCAGCAGTCCCTGGGACAGGGGAGATCAGCCCCAGCATTTT. Protein: CASSPWDRGDQPQHF.

The chain employs TRBV5-4 and TRBJ1-2; D perhaps matches TRBD1 (5 bases). This CDR3 spans 16 amino acids. Germline assignment: CDR1 SGHNT and CDR2 YYREEE (reference sequence). Trimming cost V 0 bases and J 6 bases, with 18 bases left between them. The CDR3, as DNA: TGTGCCAGCAGCTTGGGAGGGAGCAGGGCCCTCGATGGCTACACCTTC. It translates to CASSLGGSRALDGYTF.

The chain recombines TRBV7-9 with TRBJ2-1; D possibly corresponds to TRBD2 (6 bases). Germline loops: CDR1 SEHNR, CDR2 FQNEAQ (reference sequence). V was pared by 6 bases and J by 4 bases, with 16 bases between. CDR3 size: 15 residues. The CDR3: CASSQTGTPYNEQFF. The CDR3 DNA reads TGTGCCAGCAGTCAAACCGGGACTCCTTACAATGAGCAGTTCTTC.

The V call is TRBV19, the J call TRBJ2-7; 7 nucleotides match TRBD2. The CDR3 runs 15 residues. CDR1 and CDR2 from the germline V gene are LNHDA and SQIVND (reference sequence). The J segment lost 3 bases and the V segment lost 5 bases, leaving 10 bases of the junction unmatched. The CDR3 region has the DNA TGTGCCAGTAGTGCTTGGGGGGGTCCCCGCTACGAGCAGTACTTC. This encodes CASSAWGGPRYEQYF.

The rearrangement links TRBV7-7 to TRBJ2-3, with 9 bases aligning to TRBD2. The CDR3 is 16 amino acids. The ends lost 5 bases at V and 6 bases at J; junction bases unmatched: 12. CDR1 and CDR2 from the germline V gene are SSHAT and FNYEAQ (reference sequence). DNA of the CDR3: TGTGCCAGCAGCCCCGTTGCGGGAGGGCGGGAGGATACGCAGTATTTT. It yields the protein CASSPVAGGREDTQYF.

This chain joins TRBV18 and TRBJ1-2; tentatively, D is TRBD1 (6 bases). The CDR3 totals 13 residues. Between the trimmed V and J ends, which lost 4 bases and 6 bases, there was a span of 12 bases. Germline loops: CDR1 KGHSH, CDR2 LQKENI. CDR3 sequence reads: CASSQGGGDGYTF. CDR3 nucleotide sequence: TGTGCCAGCTCACAAGGGGGTGGAGATGGCTACACCTTC.